These T cell receptor beta chains were read from a single sample in a study of healthy donors' naive CD4 and CD8 T cells. Using its own MiXCR run on the reads, TCRdb lists one record per CDR3 protein. Of about 180,000 distinct CDR3 sequences detected, under 85% appear once; the ten largest clones hold about 2.4%. Sequenced material: naive CD4+ and CD8+ T cells sorted from blood, pooled from several donors. These receptor sequences come from a pool of human donors in good health; the sample pools cells from several healthy donors. Each CDR3 is given with its conserved first and last residue. Fields, in order: D gene, clone size, J gene, V gene, CDR3 protein, CDR3 DNA. D genes are given only for firm matches. Only some rows state a clone size, as once, few, many or a class for expanded clones.

D: TRBD2; size: NA; J: TRBJ2-3; V: TRBV27; CDR3: CASSLVRLAASTDTQYF; DNA: TGTGCCAGCAGTTTAGTCCGACTAGCAGCTAGCACAGATACGCAGTATTTT
D: NA; size: NA; J: TRBJ1-5; V: TRBV12-3/TRBV12-4; CDR3: CASSPRHEGNQPQHF; DNA: TGTGCCAGCAGTCCCCGCCATGAGGGCAATCAGCCCCAGCATTTT
D: NA; size: NA; J: TRBJ1-5; V: TRBV19; CDR3: CASSMGLRQVQNQPQHF; DNA: TGTGCCAGTAGTATGGGACTCCGACAGGTCCAGAACCAGCCCCAGCATTTT
D: NA; size: NA; J: TRBJ2-7; V: TRBV6-6; CDR3: CANRALQDEQYF; DNA: TGTGCCAACAGGGCTCTACAGGACGAGCAGTACTTC
D: TRBD1; size: NA; J: TRBJ1-6; V: TRBV5-5; CDR3: CASSQRDSLFSYNSPLHF; DNA: TGTGCCAGCAGTCAACGGGACAGCCTATTCTCCTATAATTCACCCCTCCACTTT
D: NA; size: NA; J: TRBJ1-2; V: TRBV11-1; CDR3: CASSLERGLFYGYTF; DNA: TGTGCCAGCAGCTTGGAACGGGGGCTCTTCTATGGCTACACCTTC
D: NA; size: NA; J: TRBJ2-3; V: TRBV29-1; CDR3: CSVELSQGTDTQYF; DNA: TGCAGCGTCGAGTTATCACAGGGTACAGATACGCAGTATTTT
D: NA; size: NA; J: TRBJ2-7; V: TRBV29-1; CDR3: CSAGRAVSYEQYF; DNA: TGCAGCGCCGGAAGGGCAGTCTCCTACGAGCAGTACTTC
D: NA; size: NA; J: TRBJ2-5; V: TRBV6-1; CDR3: CASSQGVGGRGETQYF; DNA: TGTGCCAGCAGTCAGGGTGTTGGGGGGCGCGGAGAGACCCAGTACTTC
D: NA; size: once; J: TRBJ1-2; V: TRBV29-1; CDR3: CSVEPGYTF; DNA: TGCAGCGTTGAACCCGGCTACACCTTC
D: NA; size: NA; J: TRBJ2-7; V: TRBV12-3/TRBV12-4; CDR3: CASSFRVRSYEQYF; DNA: TGTGCCAGCAGTTTCCGGGTCAGATCCTACGAGCAGTACTTC
D: TRBD1; size: NA; J: TRBJ1-2; V: TRBV5-6; CDR3: CASSHRGDGYTF; DNA: TGTGCCAGCAGCCACAGGGGGGATGGCTACACCTTC
D: TRBD1; size: NA; J: TRBJ1-6; V: TRBV6-1; CDR3: CASSEGLGNRGEYNSPLHF; DNA: TGTGCCAGCAGTGAAGGATTAGGAAACAGGGGGGAGTATAATTCACCCCTCCACTTT
D: NA; size: NA; J: TRBJ2-1; V: TRBV5-6; CDR3: CASSWPRQGRYNEQFF; DNA: TGTGCCAGCAGCTGGCCCCGGCAGGGACGTTACAATGAGCAGTTCTTC
D: NA; size: NA; J: TRBJ1-6; V: TRBV19; CDR3: CASSYTGADSPLHF; DNA: TGTGCCAGTAGTTATACGGGGGCGGATTCACCCCTCCACTTT
D: NA; size: NA; J: TRBJ2-1; V: TRBV19; CDR3: CASSMMGPGYNEQFF; DNA: TGTGCCAGTAGTATGATGGGTCCTGGCTACAATGAGCAGTTCTTC
D: NA; size: NA; J: TRBJ2-2; V: TRBV13; CDR3: CASSRGGLNTGELFF; DNA: TGTGCCAGCTCTAGAGGAGGACTGAACACCGGGGAGCTGTTTTTT
D: NA; size: NA; J: TRBJ2-2; V: TRBV29-1; CDR3: CSVHSRGTNTGELFF; DNA: TGCAGCGTGCATTCCCGGGGAACGAACACCGGGGAGCTGTTTTTT
D: TRBD1; size: NA; J: TRBJ1-2; V: TRBV29-1; CDR3: CSAKTGDGYTF; DNA: TGCAGCGCCAAGACAGGGGATGGCTACACCTTC
D: TRBD2; size: NA; J: TRBJ2-3; V: TRBV2; CDR3: CASAGTSGGDTQYF; DNA: TGTGCCAGCGCAGGGACCTCGGGGGGAGATACGCAGTATTTT
D: NA; size: NA; J: TRBJ2-7; V: TRBV4-3; CDR3: CASSQAPGPTPTRVSEQYF; DNA: TGCGCCAGCAGCCAAGCGCCAGGACCTACTCCTACCCGTGTATCCGAGCAGTACTTC
D: NA; size: NA; J: TRBJ1-3; V: TRBV9; CDR3: CASSERGNSLSGNTIYF; DNA: TGTGCCAGCAGCGAGAGGGGAAACTCCCTCTCTGGAAACACCATATATTTT
D: TRBD1; size: NA; J: TRBJ2-7; V: TRBV29-1; CDR3: CSVEPYRGQEQYF; DNA: TGCAGCGTTGAGCCCTACAGGGGACAAGAGCAGTACTTC
D: NA; size: NA; J: TRBJ1-1; V: TRBV12-3/TRBV12-4; CDR3: CASSPGFGTEAFF; DNA: TGTGCCAGCAGTCCAGGGTTCGGCACTGAAGCTTTCTTT
D: NA; size: NA; J: TRBJ1-1; V: TRBV6-5; CDR3: CASSYFTGTEAFF; DNA: TGTGCCAGCAGTTACTTCACAGGCACTGAAGCTTTCTTT
D: TRBD1; size: NA; J: TRBJ2-1; V: TRBV5-1; CDR3: CASSLGGQGANEQFF; DNA: TGCGCCAGCAGCTTGGGTGGACAGGGGGCCAATGAGCAGTTCTTC
D: NA; size: NA; J: TRBJ2-1; V: TRBV29-1; CDR3: CSVDPRENPYNEQFF; DNA: TGCAGCGTTGATCCCCGGGAGAACCCCTACAATGAGCAGTTCTTC
D: TRBD1; size: NA; J: TRBJ2-7; V: TRBV29-1; CDR3: CSVERGPGEQYF; DNA: TGCAGCGTTGAGAGGGGGCCGGGGGAGCAGTACTTC
D: TRBD1; size: few; J: TRBJ1-2; V: TRBV6-5; CDR3: CASTSGQGTEGYTF; DNA: TGTGCCAGCACCTCGGGACAGGGAACTGAAGGCTACACCTTC
D: TRBD2; size: once; J: TRBJ2-2; V: TRBV5-5; CDR3: CASSAGTSPTGELFF; DNA: TGTGCCAGCAGCGCCGGGACTAGCCCCACCGGGGAGCTGTTTTTT
D: TRBD1; size: NA; J: TRBJ1-2; V: TRBV4-2; CDR3: CASSQANRGDYTF; DNA: TGTGCCAGCAGCCAAGCCAACAGGGGAGACTACACCTTC
D: NA; size: NA; J: TRBJ2-1; V: TRBV20-1; CDR3: CSAREPSRGGSYNEQFF; DNA: TGCAGTGCTAGAGAACCTTCTAGGGGGGGCTCCTACAATGAGCAGTTCTTC
D: TRBD1; size: NA; J: TRBJ1-5; V: TRBV6-2/TRBV6-3; CDR3: CASSSRGEGNQPQHF; DNA: TGTGCCAGCAGCTCCAGGGGGGAAGGCAATCAGCCCCAGCATTTT
D: NA; size: NA; J: TRBJ2-3; V: TRBV29-1; CDR3: CSVPGRGGTDTQYF; DNA: TGCAGCGTCCCTGGGCGGGGTGGCACAGATACGCAGTATTTT
D: NA; size: many; J: TRBJ2-4; V: TRBV12-3/TRBV12-4; CDR3: CASSPAQGSLAKNIQYF; DNA: TGTGCCAGCAGTCCAGCACAGGGTTCCCTAGCCAAAAACATTCAGTACTTC
D: NA; size: NA; J: TRBJ2-1; V: TRBV19; CDR3: CASSISLSSYNEQFF; DNA: TGTGCCAGTAGTATAAGCTTGAGCTCCTACAATGAGCAGTTCTTC
D: TRBD1; size: NA; J: TRBJ2-5; V: TRBV27; CDR3: CASRVDRYGVGQETQYF; DNA: TGTGCCAGCAGGGTGGACAGGTATGGAGTTGGACAAGAGACCCAGTACTTC